Shown below are 28 T cell receptor beta chains from a single sample sequenced in a study of T cell responses to AZD1222 COVID-19 vaccine. Libraries were prepared by immunoSEQ multiplex PCR; TCRdb keeps only in-frame clonotypes and omits some of them. The sample consists of more than 100,000 clones, 90% to 95% of them appearing once. The specimen was peripheral blood, collected on day 0 of AZD1222 vaccination. These receptors all stem from an adult in good health.

The chain has TRBV19 and TRBJ1-5, with a tentative D call TRBD1 (6 bases). The CDR3 is 15 amino acids. Per the germline V gene, CDR1 is LNHDA and CDR2 is SQIVND (reference sequence). Trimming stripped 6 bases from V and 3 bases from J, with 15 bases between. Here the CDR3 DNA reads TGTGCCAGTAGGAGACAGGAGGGGTCCAATCAGCCCCAGCATTTT. Translated: CASRRQEGSNQPQHF.

The V and J genes are TRBV2 and TRBJ1-3; the D is unclear. This CDR3 contains 15 residues. The germline V gene encodes CDR1 SNHLY and CDR2 FYNNEI. The V end was cut by 7 bases, the J end by 8 bases, with 21 bases between. The CDR3 DNA reads TGTGCCAGCACCCAATCGCGGGCACCTCGGGACACCATATATTTT. Residues: CASTQSRAPRDTIYF.

This chain joins TRBV12-3 or TRBV12-4 and TRBJ2-7; D is perhaps TRBD1 (5 bases). The CDR3 is 13 amino acids. Trimming left V 7 bases short and J 0 bases short, with 10 bases between. The CDR3 nucleotides are TGTGCCAGCAATGGGCAGGGCTCCTACGAGCAGTACTTC. This sequence encodes CASNGQGSYEQYF.

The chain recombines TRBV9 with TRBJ1-6; TRBD1 matches 8 bases. The CDR3 sequence is 16 residues long. Losses at the gene ends were 3 bases for V and 13 bases for J; bases not matched to a gene: 15. Germline V CDR1 and CDR2: SGDLS, YYNGEE. The CDR3 DNA follows: TGTGCCAGCAGCGAGGGACCCAGACACAGGGGGACTCCCCTCCACTTT. This sequence encodes CASSEGPRHRGTPLHF.

This sequence joins TRBV4-3 and TRBJ1-2, with D possibly being TRBD1 (5 bases). V was pared by 0 bases and J by 3 bases, with 11 bases between. The germline V gene has CDR1 LGHNA and CDR2 YSLEER. CDR3 length: 15 amino acids. This CDR3 reads CASSQERQGDYGYTF. CDR3 nucleotide sequence: TGCGCCAGCAGCCAAGAAAGGCAGGGCGACTATGGCTACACCTTC.

This clone was seen a few times. The rearrangement joins TRBV4-2 to TRBJ2-2, with 14 bases aligning to TRBD2. The V and J ends lost 0 bases and 4 bases, in that order; junction bases with no gene match: 1. The germline gives CDR1 LGHNA, CDR2 YNFKEQ. CDR3 size: 17 residues. The chain's CDR3 is CASSQEGLAGATGELFF. The CDR3 DNA is TGTGCCAGCAGCCAAGAGGGACTAGCGGGAGCCACCGGGGAGCTGTTTTTT.

CDR3 region: CASSQRGGTEAFF. The CDR3 bases are TGCGCCAGCAGCCAGCGAGGGGGCACTGAAGCTTTCTTT. This rearrangement joins TRBV4-3 to TRBJ1-1; TRBD1 might be the D (6 bases). The CDR3 is made up of 13 amino acids. V was cut by 3 bases and J by 4 bases, with 9 bases left in between. Germline lookup yields CDR1 LGHNA and CDR2 YSLEER.

CDR3 DNA sequence: TGTGCCAGTAGTATAGGAGCGGGGGGATCCACAGATACGCAGTATTTT. It translates to CASSIGAGGSTDTQYF. The rearrangement links TRBV19 to TRBJ2-3, with 9 bases matching TRBD2. The CDR3 has 16 amino acids. The ends lost 1 base at V and 2 bases at J; junction bases unmatched: 4. Per germline, CDR1 LNHDA and CDR2 SQIVND (reference sequence).

CDR3 region: CASSIRAGTAAGELFF. Written as DNA, the CDR3 is TGTGCCAGTAGTATCCGTGCTGGGACAGCGGCCGGGGAGCTGTTTTTT. The V gene is TRBV19, the J gene TRBJ2-2; the match to TRBD1 covers 7 bases. Losses at the gene ends were 3 bases for V and 6 bases for J; bases not matched to a gene: 10. The CDR3 is 16 amino acids. Germline assignment: CDR1 LNHDA and CDR2 SQIVND (reference sequence). The variable domain in full, completed from reference TRBV19 and TRBJ2-2, reads DGGITQSPKYLFRKEGQNVTLSCEQNLNHDAMYWYRQDPGQGLRLIYYSQIVNDFQKGDIAEGYSVSREKKESFPLTVTSAQKNPTAFYLCASSIRAGTAAGELFFGEGSRLTVL.

J is TRBJ2-7 and V is TRBV18, with D hard to call. Germline CDR1 KGHSH, CDR2 LQKENI. V shed 2 bases and J shed 2 bases, with 7 bases lying between them. The CDR3 contains 13 residues. CDR3 in DNA: TGTGCCAGCTCACCAGTTGAGGCCTACGAGCAGTACTTC. Translating gives CASSPVEAYEQYF.

The rearrangement uses TRBV29-1 and TRBJ1-2, with D hard to call. Germline lookup yields CDR1 SQVTM and CDR2 ANQGSEA. V lost 3 bases and J 8 bases, leaving 13 bases between the germline ends. This CDR3 spans 12 amino acids. CDR3 region: CSVDSRIGGYTF. The CDR3 DNA follows: TGCAGCGTTGATAGCAGGATCGGCGGCTACACCTTC.

This clone was counted only a few times. The rearrangement links TRBV4-1 to TRBJ1-4, with 9 bases matching TRBD1. V was pared by 1 base and J by 7 bases, with 4 bases of the junction left unmatched. The CDR3 has 15 amino acids. CDR1 is MGHRA and CDR2 is YSYEKL in the germline V gene. CDR3 sequence: CASSQGQGDSEKLFF. Written as DNA, the CDR3 is TGCGCCAGCAGCCAAGGACAGGGGGATAGTGAAAAACTGTTTTTT.

This clone has just a few counts. The chain couples TRBV19 to TRBJ1-5, with a tentative D call TRBD1 (5 bases). Trimming took 0 bases from V and 7 from J, leaving 19 bases between them. The length of the CDR3 is 17 residues. CDR1 and CDR2 from the germline V gene are LNHDA and SQIVND (reference sequence). CDR3: CASSIDEGTIWGQPQHF. CDR3 bases: TGTGCCAGTAGTATAGATGAGGGGACTATCTGGGGGCAGCCCCAGCATTTT.

The V call is TRBV15, the J call TRBJ2-5; D is unresolved. This CDR3 is 14 amino acids long. V dropped 5 bases and J dropped 1 base, with 11 bases sitting between them. Germline V gives CDR1 LNHNV, CDR2 YYDKDF (reference sequence). The CDR3 region is CATSRPHIQETQYF. CDR3 sequence (DNA): TGTGCCACCAGCCGCCCACACATCCAAGAGACCCAGTACTTC.

The chain carries TRBV5-1 and TRBJ1-2; D is undetermined. The CDR3 length is 14 residues. Germline V gene lookup returns CDR1 SGHRS and CDR2 YFSETQ. Trimming took off 6 bases at V and 4 bases at J, with 16 bases between the two ends. CDR3 nucleotide sequence: TGCGCCAGCACAAGGGAAGCATTCCTCTATGGCTACACCTTC. Translating gives CASTREAFLYGYTF.

The genes are TRBV12-5 and TRBJ2-1; TRBD1 agrees at 7 bases. Germline V gene data show CDR1 as LGHNT and CDR2 as FRNRAP. The length of the CDR3 is 15 residues. After removal of 4 bases from V and 6 bases from J, the junction contained 9 bases not matched to a gene. In DNA form, the CDR3 reads TGTGCTAGTGGTTCGACAGGGATTGGCCCCAATGAGCAGTTCTTC. It codes for CASGSTGIGPNEQFF.

The rearrangement links TRBV12-3 or TRBV12-4 to TRBJ2-5; D tentatively reads TRBD1 or TRBD2 (5 bases each). V was trimmed by 7 bases and J by 5 bases, leaving 14 bases between them. CDR3 length: 13 amino acids. CDR3 DNA: TGTGCCAGCACCCGGTGGGGCGGGGAGACCCAGTACTTC. Translating gives CASTRWGGETQYF.

This chain uses TRBV7-3 with TRBJ2-3; D might be TRBD1 or TRBD2, each matching 5 bases. The V gene's germline CDR1 is SGHTA and CDR2 FQGTGA. Trimming cost V 11 bases and J 2 bases, with 17 bases left between them. This CDR3 has 14 amino acids. The CDR3 sequence: CASGRQGITDTQYF. DNA for the CDR3: TGTGCCTCAGGGAGACAAGGCATCACAGATACGCAGTATTTT.

This clone was detected once. The J gene is TRBJ1-5, the V gene TRBV15; tentative D call: TRBD1 (6 bases). Germline loops: CDR1 LNHNV, CDR2 YYDKDF (reference sequence). The CDR3 spans 16 residues. Trimming pared 0 bases from V and 0 bases from J, leaving 9 bases between. This chain's CDR3 is CATSREDSYSNQPQHF. CDR3 DNA: TGTGCCACCAGCAGAGAGGACAGCTATAGCAATCAGCCCCAGCATTTT.

The chain combines TRBV2 with TRBJ2-2; no clear D gene. In germline, CDR1 is SNHLY, CDR2 FYNNEI. This CDR3 has 13 amino acids. Deletions cut 7 bases from V and 5 bases from J, with 11 bases between. The CDR3 here is CASMTDWTGELFF. For the CDR3, the DNA is TGTGCCAGCATGACGGATTGGACCGGGGAGCTGTTTTTT.

The chain has TRBV28 and TRBJ1-4; the D is unclear. Trimming left V 6 bases short and J 0 bases short, with 2 bases between. Germline values: CDR1 MDHEN, CDR2 SYDVKM. The CDR3 is made up of 12 amino acids. The CDR3 DNA reads TGTGCCAGCAGAGCAACTAATGAAAAACTGTTTTTT. Translating it yields CASRATNEKLFF.

The chain has TRBV7-2 and TRBJ1-1, with TRBD1 as a possible D gene (5 bases). Germline V CDR1 and CDR2: SGHTA, FQGNSA. The CDR3 runs 12 residues. Between the trimmed V and J ends, which lost 7 bases and 5 bases, there was a span of 11 bases. The CDR3 loop is CASIGAGTEAFF. The DNA of the CDR3 is TGTGCCAGCATCGGGGCAGGGACTGAAGCTTTCTTT.

This rearrangement joins TRBV5-8 to TRBJ2-5, with 7 nucleotides matching TRBD1. This CDR3 region has 17 residues. V lost 0 bases, J lost 1 base, and 9 bases stayed unmatched. In germline, CDR1 is SGHTS, CDR2 YDEGEE. This chain's CDR3 is CASSLEQGIWGQETQYF. CDR3 in DNA: TGTGCCAGCAGCTTGGAACAGGGGATTTGGGGCCAAGAGACCCAGTACTTC. The variable domain in full, with the rest retrieved from reference TRBV5-8 and TRBJ2-5, is EAGVTQSPTHLIKTRGQQATLRCSPISGHTSVYWYQQALGLGLQFLLWYDEGEERNRGNFPPRFSGRQFPNYSSELNVNALELEDSALYLCASSLEQGIWGQETQYFGPGTRLLVL.

Here the CDR3 DNA reads TGTGCCAGTACCGAAGGGGGACAGCTGAGCAATCAGCCCCAGCATTTT. It encodes CASTEGGQLSNQPQHF. V and J are TRBV19 and TRBJ1-5, with 7 positions matching TRBD1. Looked up from germline, CDR1 is LNHDA and CDR2 is SQIVND (reference sequence). There are 16 residues in the CDR3. Germline trimming cut 7 bases from V and 1 base from J; bases unmatched to any gene: 10.

The chain recombines TRBV7-8 with TRBJ1-1; D not certain. The CDR3 extends over 17 amino acids. Trimming left V 4 bases short and J 4 bases short, with 22 bases between. The germline gives CDR1 SGHVS, CDR2 FQNEAQ. The CDR3 protein is CASSSKLRDPPGTEAFF. The CDR3 nucleotides are TGTGCCAGCAGCTCGAAATTGAGGGATCCCCCCGGCACTGAAGCTTTCTTT.

This chain connects TRBV30 to TRBJ1-6, with no clear D. V was trimmed by 2 bases and J by 5 bases, leaving 10 bases between them. This CDR3 has 14 residues. Looked up from germline, CDR1 is GTSNPN and CDR2 is SVGIG (reference sequence). The CDR3 DNA follows: TGTGCCTGGAGTTCAACACCTGATAATTCACCCCTCCACTTT. This codes for CAWSSTPDNSPLHF.

The chain has TRBV5-6 and TRBJ2-5; no clear D gene. The V gene lost 2 bases and the J gene lost 5 bases, with 7 bases spanning the gap. The CDR3 has 12 amino acids. Germline assignment: CDR1 SGHDT and CDR2 YYEEEE. CDR3 nucleotides: TGTGCCAGCAGCTTAGAATGGGAGACCCAGTACTTC. It translates to CASSLEWETQYF. Using reference TRBV5-6 and TRBJ2-5 for the parts outside the CDR3, the full variable domain is DAGVTQSPTHLIKTRGQQVTLRCSPKSGHDTVSWYQQALGQGPQFIFQYYEEEERQRGNFPDRFSGHQFPNYSSELNVNALLLGDSALYLCASSLEWETQYFGPGTRLLVL.

J is TRBJ1-1 and V is TRBV29-1; possibly TRBD1 for D (6 bases). The germline V gene has CDR1 SQVTM and CDR2 ANQGSEA. Trimming removed 8 bases at V and 1 base at J, with 11 bases between. The length of the CDR3 is 12 residues. In DNA, the CDR3 is TGCAGCATTAAACAGGGGAACACTGAAGCTTTCTTT. Encoded protein: CSIKQGNTEAFF.